The clone carrying this T cell receptor beta chain came up many times. The entry originates in a study of T cells in Graves' hyperthyroidism and ophthalmopathy. Amplified regions were TCR beta CDR3 sequences from RNA transcripts. During a first-round RT-PCR of the TCR CDR3, the HTBI primer set was used. TCRdb reprocessed the multiplex PCR reads via MiXCR and lists one record per CDR3 protein. The sample holds hundreds of thousands of distinct CDR3 sequences; under 15% are singletons and the top ten take approximately 32%. The ends lost 0 bases at V and 6 bases at J; junction bases unmatched: 5. CDR3 length: 15 amino acids. Germline loops: CDR1 KGHSH, CDR2 LQKENI.

This chain connects TRBV18 to TRBJ2-7; TRBD1 aligns across 10 bases. The clonotype was recovered from a woman in her twenties or thirties with Graves' hyperthyroidism. Sequences were obtained from blood. CDR3 residues: CASSPPGQGLAEQYF. CDR3 DNA sequence: TGTGCCAGCTCACCACCGGGACAGGGGCTGGCCGAGCAGTACTTC. Full variable domain (missing parts from reference TRBV18 and TRBJ2-7): NAGVMQNPRHLVRRRGQEARLRCSPMKGHSHVYWYRQLPEEGLKFMVYLQKENIIDESGMPKERFSAEFPKEGPSILRIQQVVRGDSAAYFCASSPPGQGLAEQYFGPGTRLTVT.